A selection of T cell receptor beta chains follows, all from one sample in a study of PD-1 blockade in mismatch repair-deficient tumors. Sequencing used immunoSEQ multiplex PCR; TCRdb keeps in-frame clones, though not all of them. The data hold 60,000 to 75,000 clones, with around 88% observed a single time. Sequencing was performed on peripheral blood, taken 52 weeks after starting pembrolizumab. The receptor source for this set is an adult with mismatch repair-deficient cancer. CDR3s include the opening cysteine and the closing phenylalanine or tryptophan. D genes are given only for firm matches. Not all rows give a size; the values are once, few, many and, for expanded clones, a class.

j_gene	v_gene	abundance	d_gene	CDR3aa	CDR3nt
TRBJ2-1	TRBV4-3	-	TRBD2	CASSQDGGLAGGNEQFF	TGCGCCAGCAGCCAAGACGGGGGACTAGCGGGAGGCAATGAGCAGTTCTTC
TRBJ1-2	TRBV5-1	few	-	CASSLGGYGYTF	TGCGCCAGCAGCTTGGGCGGCTATGGCTACACCTTC
TRBJ2-3	TRBV27	-	TRBD2	CASSLAGGGTQYF	TGTGCCAGCAGTTTAGCGGGAGGAGGTACGCAGTATTTT
TRBJ2-1	TRBV21-1	-	-	CASSKVDRPYNEQFF	TGTGCCAGCAGCAAAGTGGATCGACCGTACAATGAGCAGTTCTTC
TRBJ2-7	TRBV5-5	-	-	CASSSPRERTHYEQYF	TGTGCCAGCAGCTCCCCCAGGGAGAGGACCCATTACGAGCAGTACTTC
TRBJ2-7	TRBV4-1	-	-	CASSQDDRTVYEQYF	TGCGCCAGCAGCCAAGATGACAGGACTGTCTACGAGCAGTACTTC
TRBJ2-7	TRBV7-9	-	TRBD1	CASSDRGAGLQYEQYF	TGTGCCAGCAGCGACAGGGGTGCGGGGCTACAATACGAGCAGTACTTC
TRBJ2-7	TRBV5-6	-	-	CASTITGYLPHEQYF	TGTGCCAGCACCATAACAGGGTATCTCCCGCACGAGCAGTACTTC
TRBJ2-3	TRBV27	-	TRBD2	CASSPGLAYSPTDTQYF	TGTGCCAGCAGTCCAGGACTAGCTTACAGTCCCACAGATACGCAGTATTTT
TRBJ2-1	TRBV28	-	TRBD2	CASSSSGYNEQFF	TGTGCCAGCAGTTCTAGCGGGTACAATGAGCAGTTCTTC
TRBJ2-5	TRBV7-2	-	-	CASSYRIRETQYF	TGTGCCAGCAGCTACAGGATTAGGGAGACCCAGTACTTC
TRBJ2-5	TRBV5-4	-	-	CASSLEPRAQYF	TGTGCCAGCAGCTTGGAACCCAGGGCCCAGTACTTC
TRBJ2-7	TRBV5-6	-	-	CASSLPGSEQYF	TGTGCCAGCAGCTTGCCCGGGAGTGAGCAGTACTTC
TRBJ1-2	TRBV28	-	TRBD1	CASSSGTEFLGYTF	TGTGCCAGCAGCTCCGGGACAGAATTTTTGGGCTACACCTTC
TRBJ2-7	TRBV5-4	few	TRBD1	CASSRDREIYEQYF	TGTGCCAGCAGCCGGGACAGGGAGATCTACGAGCAGTACTTC
TRBJ2-7	TRBV10-2	-	TRBD2	CASRATSERTYEQYF	TGCGCCAGCAGGGCGACTAGCGAAAGAACCTACGAGCAGTACTTC
TRBJ1-1	TRBV29-1	-	-	CSVRPRSGKTNTEAFF	TGCAGCGTCCGTCCCCGGAGCGGGAAAACGAACACTGAAGCTTTCTTT
TRBJ2-1	TRBV29-1	-	TRBD2	CSVGLAGGPGNSNEQFF	TGCAGCGTTGGTCTAGCGGGAGGGCCTGGTAATTCGAATGAGCAGTTCTTC
TRBJ1-2	TRBV5-8	-	-	CASSFFGLNYGYTF	TGTGCCAGCAGCTTCTTTGGACTTAACTATGGCTACACCTTC
TRBJ2-7	TRBV29-1	-	TRBD2	CSVISGSRNHEQYF	TGCAGCGTCATTAGCGGGAGTCGGAACCACGAGCAGTACTTC
TRBJ2-7	TRBV7-2	once	TRBD2	CASSLVGSGIHEQYF	TGTGCCAGCAGCTTAGTTGGTAGCGGGATTCACGAGCAGTACTTC
TRBJ2-1	TRBV7-9	-	TRBD2	CASRAGGWNNEQFF	TGTGCCAGCAGAGCGGGAGGATGGAACAATGAGCAGTTCTTC
TRBJ2-1	TRBV6-5	-	TRBD2	CASGAGVYNEQFF	TGTGCCAGCGGTGCGGGAGTCTACAATGAGCAGTTCTTC
TRBJ1-2	TRBV6-5	-	-	CASSLRDLTGYTF	TGTGCCAGCAGCCTCCGGGACCTAACAGGCTACACCTTC
TRBJ2-3	TRBV7-3	-	TRBD1	CASSLTGQGLPAATQYF	TGTGCCAGCAGCTTAACCGGACAGGGCCTACCCGCGGCTACGCAGTATTTT
TRBJ1-2	TRBV2	-	-	CASWMNQANYGYTF	TGTGCCAGCTGGATGAACCAGGCTAACTATGGCTACACCTTC
TRBJ2-6	TRBV9	-	-	CASSAGHRSSGANVLTF	TGTGCCAGCAGCGCAGGACACAGGAGCTCTGGGGCCAACGTCCTGACTTTC
TRBJ2-7	TRBV27	-	TRBD2	CASSPGTSGSSYEQYF	TGTGCCAGCAGTCCCGGGACTAGCGGAAGCTCCTACGAGCAGTACTTC
TRBJ1-5	TRBV19	-	-	CASSIGVGSNQPQHF	TGTGCCAGTAGTATCGGGGTGGGAAGCAATCAGCCCCAGCATTTT
TRBJ2-7	TRBV27	-	-	CASSLLAQGYEQYF	TGTGCCAGCAGTTTATTGGCACAGGGCTACGAGCAGTACTTC
TRBJ1-4	TRBV30	-	-	CAWDQENEKLFF	TGTGCCTGGGATCAGGAAAATGAAAAACTGTTTTTT
TRBJ2-7	TRBV5-1	-	TRBD1	CASSLEGQGYEQYF	TGCGCCAGCAGCTTGGAGGGACAGGGCTACGAGCAGTACTTC
TRBJ2-3	TRBV15	-	-	CATSRDRRRLWGDTQYF	TGTGCCACCAGCAGAGATAGGAGGAGACTTTGGGGAGATACGCAGTATTTT
TRBJ1-2	TRBV4-1	-	-	CASSQEKSRYRTNYGYTF	TGCGCCAGCAGCCAAGAGAAGAGTAGATACAGAACTAACTATGGCTACACCTTC
TRBJ1-2	TRBV4-1	few	-	CASSQDPTAHYGYTF	TGCGCCAGCAGCCAAGATCCCACGGCCCACTATGGCTACACCTTC
TRBJ2-2	TRBV6-1	-	-	CASSEVAGRNTGELFF	TGTGCCAGCAGTGAAGTAGCCGGGAGGAACACCGGGGAGCTGTTTTTT
TRBJ2-7	TRBV4-3	-	TRBD1	CASSQTGGETYEQYF	TGCGCCAGCAGCCAAACAGGGGGCGAGACCTACGAGCAGTACTTC
TRBJ1-2	TRBV5-1	-	TRBD1	CASSKGQGPNLNYGYTF	TGCGCCAGCAGCAAAGGACAGGGGCCAAACTTAAACTATGGCTACACCTTC
TRBJ2-1	TRBV7-2	-	TRBD2	CASSRLAGGYNEQFF	TGTGCCAGCAGCCGCCTAGCGGGAGGGTACAATGAGCAGTTCTTC
TRBJ2-7	TRBV30	-	TRBD1	CAWSVGQAYEQYF	TGTGCCTGGAGTGTAGGACAGGCATACGAGCAGTACTTC
TRBJ2-5	TRBV28	-	-	CASSLYRAQETQYF	TGTGCCAGCAGTTTATACAGGGCGCAGGAGACCCAGTACTTC
TRBJ2-7	TRBV19	few	-	CASSEGSYEQYF	TGTGCCAGTAGTGAAGGTTCCTACGAGCAGTACTTC
TRBJ2-2	TRBV19	-	TRBD1	CASSVLTGANTGELFF	TGTGCCAGTAGTGTCCTCACAGGGGCTAACACCGGGGAGCTGTTTTTT
TRBJ1-5	TRBV6-1	-	TRBD1	CASSQRLDRRQPQHF	TGTGCCAGCAGTCAAAGACTGGACAGGCGTCAGCCCCAGCATTTT
TRBJ2-5	TRBV21-1	-	-	CASSELGTFNQETQYF	TGTGCCAGCAGCGAGCTCGGGACTTTCAATCAAGAGACCCAGTACTTC
TRBJ1-4	TRBV7-9	-	-	CASSLAGQNEKLFF	TGTGCCAGCAGCTTAGCTGGGCAGAATGAAAAACTGTTTTTT
TRBJ2-3	TRBV27	-	TRBD2	CASSTILGEGDTQYF	TGTGCCAGCAGTACGATATTAGGGGAGGGAGATACGCAGTATTTT